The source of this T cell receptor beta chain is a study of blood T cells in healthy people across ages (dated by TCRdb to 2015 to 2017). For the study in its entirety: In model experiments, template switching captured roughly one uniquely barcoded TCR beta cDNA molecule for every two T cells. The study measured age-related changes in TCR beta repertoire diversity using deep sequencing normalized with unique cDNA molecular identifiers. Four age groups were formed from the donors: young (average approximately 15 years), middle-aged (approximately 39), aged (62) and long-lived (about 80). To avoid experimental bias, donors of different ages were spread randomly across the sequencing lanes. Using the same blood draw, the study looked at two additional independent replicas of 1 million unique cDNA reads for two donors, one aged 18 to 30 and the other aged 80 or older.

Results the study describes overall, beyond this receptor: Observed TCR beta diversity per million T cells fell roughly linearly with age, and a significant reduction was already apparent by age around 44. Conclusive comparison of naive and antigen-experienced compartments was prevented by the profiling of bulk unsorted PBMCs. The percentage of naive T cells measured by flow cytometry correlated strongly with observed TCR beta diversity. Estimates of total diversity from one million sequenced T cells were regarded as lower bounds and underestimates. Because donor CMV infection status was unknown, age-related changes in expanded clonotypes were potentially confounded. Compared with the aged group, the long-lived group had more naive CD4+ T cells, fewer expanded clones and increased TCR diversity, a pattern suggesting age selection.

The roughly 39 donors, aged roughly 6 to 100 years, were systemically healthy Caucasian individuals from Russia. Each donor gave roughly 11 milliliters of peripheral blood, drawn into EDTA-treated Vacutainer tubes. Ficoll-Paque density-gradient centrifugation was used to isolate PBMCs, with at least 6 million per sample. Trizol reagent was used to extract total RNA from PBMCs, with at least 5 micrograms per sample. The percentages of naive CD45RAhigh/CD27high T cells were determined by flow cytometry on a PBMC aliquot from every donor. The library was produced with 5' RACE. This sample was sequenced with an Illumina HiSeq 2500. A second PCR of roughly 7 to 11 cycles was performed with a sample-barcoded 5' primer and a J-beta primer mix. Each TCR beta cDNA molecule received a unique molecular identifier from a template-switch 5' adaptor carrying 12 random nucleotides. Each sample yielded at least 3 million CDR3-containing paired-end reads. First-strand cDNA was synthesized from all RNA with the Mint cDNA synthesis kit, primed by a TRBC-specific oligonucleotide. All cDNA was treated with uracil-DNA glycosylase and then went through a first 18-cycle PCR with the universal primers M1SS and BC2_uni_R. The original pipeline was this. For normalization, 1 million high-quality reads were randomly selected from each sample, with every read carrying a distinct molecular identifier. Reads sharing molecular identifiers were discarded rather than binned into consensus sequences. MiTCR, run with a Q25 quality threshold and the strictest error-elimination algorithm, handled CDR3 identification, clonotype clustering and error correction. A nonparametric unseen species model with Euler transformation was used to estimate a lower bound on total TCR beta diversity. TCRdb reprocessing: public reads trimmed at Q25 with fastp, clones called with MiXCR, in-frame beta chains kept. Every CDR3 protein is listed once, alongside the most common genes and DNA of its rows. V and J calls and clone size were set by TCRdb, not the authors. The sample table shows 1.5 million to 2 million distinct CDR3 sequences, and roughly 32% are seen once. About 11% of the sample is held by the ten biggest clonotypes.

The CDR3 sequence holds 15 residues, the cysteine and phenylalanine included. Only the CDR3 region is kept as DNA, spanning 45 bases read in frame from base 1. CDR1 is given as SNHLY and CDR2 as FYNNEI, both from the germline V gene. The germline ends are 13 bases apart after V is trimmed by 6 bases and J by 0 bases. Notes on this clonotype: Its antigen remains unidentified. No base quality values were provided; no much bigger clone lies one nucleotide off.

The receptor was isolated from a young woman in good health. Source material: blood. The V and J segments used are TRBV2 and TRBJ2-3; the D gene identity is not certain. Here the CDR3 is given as CASRAYETSTDTQYF. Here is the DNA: TGTGCCAGCAGGGCATATGAAACTAGCACAGATACGCAGTATTTT.